The 27 T cell receptor beta chains listed next were all sequenced from one sample in a study of blood T cell repertoires in COVID-19. Profiling relied on immunoSEQ multiplex PCR, and the TCRdb table lists in-frame clones only, not all of them. The sample gives about 220,000 clones, around 85% of which show up once; about 2.5% is in the top ten. The material sequenced was peripheral blood. These receptors came from an older woman with COVID-19, enrolled during active disease.

The gene calls are TRBV12-5 and TRBJ1-2, with D perhaps TRBD1 (6 bases). Trimming shortened V by 4 bases and J by 5 bases, and 20 bases separated the two germline ends. This CDR3 region has 16 residues. The germline V gene has CDR1 LGHNT and CDR2 FRNRAP. CDR3 region: CASGSTSGGGMYGYTF. Written as DNA, the CDR3 is TGTGCTAGTGGTTCCACATCGGGGGGCGGCATGTATGGCTACACCTTC.

The V and J genes are TRBV7-6 and TRBJ2-7; 7 bases align to TRBD2. Germline V gene lookup returns CDR1 SGHVS and CDR2 FNYEAQ. The CDR3 has 13 residues. V lost 7 bases, J lost 4 bases, and 7 bases stayed unmatched. Here the CDR3 DNA reads TGTGCCAGCACTATCCCGGGGGGTTACGAGCAGTACTTC. Its translation is CASTIPGGYEQYF. Full variable domain (missing parts from reference TRBV7-6 and TRBJ2-7): GAGVSQSPRYKVTKRGQDVALRCDPISGHVSLYWYRQALGQGPEFLTYFNYEAQQDKSGLPNDRFSAERPEGSISTLTIQRTEQRDSAMYRCASTIPGGYEQYFGPGTRLTVT.

This rearrangement joins TRBV4-3 to TRBJ2-5, with 10 bases aligning to TRBD2. The length of the CDR3 is 15 residues. The germline V gene has CDR1 LGHNA and CDR2 YSLEER. With V trimmed by 2 bases and J by 5 bases, 5 bases remained unmatched. DNA for the CDR3: TGCGCCAGCAGCCAATTTAGCGGGAGGTACGAGACCCAGTACTTC. Protein: CASSQFSGRYETQYF.

The rearrangement joins TRBV9 to TRBJ1-2; tentative D call: TRBD1 (5 bases). With 0 bases removed from V and 7 bases from J, the gap between germline ends came to 19 bases. Germline CDR1 is SGDLS and CDR2 is YYNGEE. CDR3 length equals 16 residues. The CDR3 DNA reads as TGTGCCAGCAGCGTAGGGTCGGGGGGAGGATTGGTTGGCTACACCTTC. Translating gives CASSVGSGGGLVGYTF.

CDR3 protein: CASSEAGGDTANYGYTF. Written as DNA, the CDR3 is TGTGCCAGCAGTGAAGCGGGGGGGGACACAGCTAACTATGGCTACACCTTC. V and J are TRBV2 and TRBJ1-2; TRBD1 is a possible D gene (6 bases). The CDR3 length is 17 residues. V lost 0 bases to trimming and J lost 0 bases, with 14 bases between them. Germline V CDR1 and CDR2: SNHLY, FYNNEI.

This rearrangement joins TRBV24-1 to TRBJ1-5; tentative D call: TRBD1 (6 bases). The CDR3 runs to 14 residues. The germline V gene has CDR1 KGHDR and CDR2 SFDVKD. The germline V and J ends were trimmed by 4 bases and 7 bases, with 13 bases remaining between them. CDR3 sequence reads: CATSDQQGWQPQHF. The CDR3 DNA follows: TGTGCCACCAGTGACCAACAGGGATGGCAGCCCCAGCATTTT.

The chain has TRBV6-2 or TRBV6-3 and TRBJ2-5; D is possibly TRBD2 (5 bases). The length of the CDR3 is 15 residues. Germline V lookup: CDR1 MNHEY, CDR2 SVGEGT. V was trimmed by 0 bases and J by 1 base, leaving 9 bases between them. CDR3 region: CASSYSRAAQETQYF. The CDR3 DNA sequence: TGTGCCAGCAGTTACTCGAGGGCAGCCCAAGAGACCCAGTACTTC.

This chain connects TRBV4-1 to TRBJ2-3, with TRBD1 as a possible D gene (6 bases). CDR3 length: 17 amino acids. Per the germline V gene, CDR1 is MGHRA and CDR2 is YSYEKL. V was pared by 0 bases and J by 2 bases, with 15 bases between. In DNA, the CDR3 is TGCGCCAGCAGCCAAGAGCGAACAGGGATCCCCACAGATACGCAGTATTTT. Encoded protein: CASSQERTGIPTDTQYF.

The rearrangement uses TRBV5-4 and TRBJ1-1; 11 bases map to TRBD1. Germline V CDR1 and CDR2: SGHNT, YYREEE (reference sequence). After removal of 0 bases from V and 0 bases from J, the junction contained 4 bases not matched to a gene. The CDR3 has 17 amino acids. This chain's CDR3 is CASSLGGTGGLNTEAFF. CDR3 DNA: TGTGCCAGCAGCTTGGGTGGGACAGGGGGTCTGAACACTGAAGCTTTCTTT.

The chain links TRBV10-3 to TRBJ2-7; 12 nucleotides align to TRBD2. With V trimmed by 4 bases and J by 0 bases, 7 bases remained unmatched. There are 17 residues in the CDR3. The germline gives CDR1 ENHRY, CDR2 SYGVKD. The DNA for the CDR3 is TGTGCCATCAGTGGGACCGGGACTAGCGGGTACTCCTACGAGCAGTACTTC. It yields the protein CAISGTGTSGYSYEQYF.

This chain connects TRBV2 to TRBJ2-1, with D perhaps TRBD1 (5 bases). Trimming took 3 bases from V and 3 from J, leaving 9 bases between them. The CDR3 length is 14 residues. Germline V lookup: CDR1 SNHLY, CDR2 FYNNEI. The CDR3 spells CASSDVDSYNEQFF. The CDR3 region has the DNA TGTGCCAGCAGTGACGTTGACAGCTACAATGAGCAGTTCTTC.

The genes are TRBV6-5 and TRBJ1-6; TRBD1 agrees at 9 bases. CDR3 length equals 13 residues. With 6 bases clipped from V and 13 bases from J, the junction kept 7 bases outside the gene matches. Germline V CDR1 and CDR2: MNHEY, SVGAGI. The CDR3 loop reads CASSYGTGTPLHF. DNA for the CDR3: TGTGCCAGCAGCTACGGGACAGGGACTCCCCTCCACTTT.

The V call is TRBV19, the J call TRBJ1-2; tentatively, D is TRBD1 (5 bases). Germline CDR1 LNHDA, CDR2 SQIVND (reference sequence). Trimming removed 4 bases from V and 3 bases from J, with 6 bases in between. The CDR3 totals 12 residues. DNA of the CDR3: TGTGCCAGTAGTAGCAGGGACTATGGCTACACCTTC. It translates to CASSSRDYGYTF.

This clone has a single count. An end of the junction differs from the germline gene, which may be a read error. The chain joins TRBV19 to TRBJ1-1; D might be TRBD1 (6 bases). Germline V gives CDR1 LNHDA, CDR2 SQIVND (reference sequence). This CDR3 comprises 18 residues. DNA for the CDR3: TGTGCCAGTAGTATAGATGGATTCGCAGGGGTGGGGAACTCTGAAGCTTTCTTT. As protein: CASSIDGFAGVGNSEAFF.

The chain recombines TRBV2 with TRBJ1-2; TRBD1 matches at 7 bases. The junction had 10 bases not matched to a gene; V was cut back by 6 bases and J by 3 bases. In germline, CDR1 is SNHLY, CDR2 FYNNEI. The CDR3 length is 15 residues. The DNA of the CDR3 is TGTGCCAGCAGCAGGGGACAGATTCGGGACTATGGCTACACCTTC. The encoded protein is CASSRGQIRDYGYTF.

The chain joins TRBV4-2 to TRBJ2-7; 13 nucleotides agree with TRBD2. After removal of 4 bases from V and 4 bases from J, the junction contained 4 bases not matched to a gene. This CDR3 region has 15 residues. Per germline, CDR1 LGHNA and CDR2 YNFKEQ. The CDR3 is CASSLGTSGTYEQYF. The CDR3 coding sequence is TGTGCCAGCAGCCTTGGGACTAGCGGGACGTACGAGCAGTACTTC.

This clone has more than one count but fewer than ten. This chain's CDR3 is CSVREVGADQPQHF. The DNA for the CDR3 is TGCAGCGTCCGAGAGGTTGGGGCGGATCAGCCCCAGCATTTT. This chain joins TRBV29-1 and TRBJ1-5; maybe TRBD1 (5 bases). The CDR3 has 14 amino acids. Germline lookup yields CDR1 SQVTM and CDR2 ANQGSEA. The V end lost 6 bases, the J end lost 5 bases, and 17 bases lay between the germline ends.

This clone appeared a single time. The chain links TRBV6-2 or TRBV6-3 to TRBJ1-2; D gene unclear. Trimming stripped 0 bases from V and 1 base from J, with 12 bases between. The germline V gene encodes CDR1 MNHEY and CDR2 SVGEGT. This CDR3 comprises 16 residues. CDR3 coding DNA: TGTGCCAGCAGTTACTCTTCGGAGGGAAGTAACTATGGCTACACCTTC. This codes for CASSYSSEGSNYGYTF.

Only one count was recorded for this clone. The chain combines TRBV19 with TRBJ1-3, with D unclear. Trimming took off 2 bases at V and 0 bases at J, with 8 bases between the two ends. The CDR3 length is 15 residues. The germline V gene encodes CDR1 LNHDA and CDR2 SQIVND (reference sequence). CDR3 protein: CASSINNDSGNTIYF. The CDR3 DNA reads as TGTGCCAGTAGTATAAACAATGACTCTGGAAACACCATATATTTT.

A few counts support this clone. V usage is TRBV11-3 and J usage is TRBJ1-1; TRBD1 might be the D (5 bases). The CDR3 is 13 residues long. Per germline, CDR1 SGHNT and CDR2 YENEEA. V was cut by 5 bases and J by 6 bases, with 13 bases left in between. The CDR3 protein is CASSPRQGAEAFF. DNA for the CDR3: TGTGCCAGCAGCCCCCGGCAAGGGGCTGAAGCTTTCTTT.

This clone has more than one count but fewer than ten. The chain is built from TRBV2 and TRBJ2-2; maybe TRBD1 (6 bases). The CDR3 has 13 amino acids. Germline assignment: CDR1 SNHLY and CDR2 FYNNEI. V lost 6 bases to trimming and J lost 6 bases, with 11 bases between them. This CDR3 reads CASREDSPGELFF. The CDR3, as DNA: TGTGCCAGCAGGGAGGACAGTCCCGGGGAGCTGTTTTTT.

The rearrangement uses TRBV7-2 and TRBJ2-7; 9 bases match TRBD2. CDR1 and CDR2 from the germline V gene are SGHTA and FQGNSA. The CDR3 contains 15 residues. J lost 5 bases, V lost 2 bases, and 7 bases had no gene match. CDR3 residues: CASSLSSSGIHEQYF. The CDR3 DNA reads TGTGCCAGCAGCTTATCGTCTAGCGGGATCCACGAGCAGTACTTC.

This clone was recorded a few times. V is TRBV7-8 and J is TRBJ2-3, with D hard to call. V was trimmed by 5 bases and J by 4 bases, leaving 7 bases between them. The length of the CDR3 is 12 residues. Germline-derived CDR1 and CDR2 are SGHVS and FQNEAQ. DNA of the CDR3: TGTGCCAGCAGCCGCCCGGCAGATACGCAGTATTTT. This gives the protein CASSRPADTQYF.

The genes are TRBV4-2 and TRBJ2-1; D remains ambiguous. The CDR3 runs 13 residues. V lost 2 bases and J lost 9, with 11 bases in between. In germline, CDR1 is LGHNA, CDR2 YNFKEQ. The CDR3 region has the DNA TGTGCCAGCAGCCAAACCCCGTTGCGTGAGCAGTTCTTC. Its protein is CASSQTPLREQFF.

V and J are TRBV14 and TRBJ2-1; 12 positions match TRBD2. V lost 4 bases and J lost 9; bases outside the gene matches: 4. The CDR3 runs 14 residues. Germline V gene data show CDR1 as SGHDN and CDR2 as FVKESK. The CDR3 spells CASSPTSGRFEQFF. DNA for the CDR3: TGTGCCAGCAGCCCTACTAGCGGGAGGTTTGAGCAGTTCTTC.

The chain carries TRBV4-3 and TRBJ1-4; D unresolved. V lost 1 base, J lost 8 bases, and 8 bases lay in between. This CDR3 contains 13 residues. The germline V gene encodes CDR1 LGHNA and CDR2 YSLEER. CDR3 sequence (DNA): TGCGCCAGCAGCCAAGGCCAGGCGGAAAAACTGTTTTTT. Protein sequence: CASSQGQAEKLFF.

The chain combines TRBV9 with TRBJ2-3, with 7 bases fitting TRBD2. The V gene's germline CDR1 is SGDLS and CDR2 YYNGEE. CDR3 size: 15 residues. With 2 bases clipped from V and 2 bases from J, the junction kept 5 bases outside the gene matches. CDR3 bases: TGTGCCAGCAGCGTTCTAGCGGCCTTCACAGATACGCAGTATTTT. Its translation: CASSVLAAFTDTQYF.